This TCR beta chain came from a study of blood T cell repertoires in COVID-19 (TCRdb year 2020). Some background on the complete study: Collaborator samples came from the United States, Italy and Spain and covered acute and convalescent phases of COVID-19. The prospective study material was composed of cDNA or gDNA derived from T cells, B-cell-depleted T cells, or PBMCs. Deeply sampled blood TCRbeta repertoires from subjects exposed to, actively infected with, or recovered from COVID-19 were included in the dataset. The repertoires were released in a freely available public database intended as a resource for research on the immune response to SARS-CoV-2. The samples were drawn from the first 160 participants of the ongoing ImmuneRACE study and from about 1,200 subjects provided by 6 global collaborators. Sample metadata almost always included a de-identified subject ID, COVID-19 status, age in years and sex. HLA class I and class II types, where available, came from metadata supplied by the sample provider rather than from assay-based typing.

Broad study findings and their caveats: The quantity of clinical and demographic metadata differed by source and by participant and was supplied without curation.

At one collaborating source in Seattle, patients were enrolled during active infection and were followed longitudinally through the course of disease. Collaborating institutions collected whole blood in K2EDTA tubes following their own protocols. For TCRbeta analysis, collaborator samples were shipped as frozen whole blood, as isolated PBMCs, or as DNA extracted from either sample type. A single count supports this clone. Its antigen is not yet known. No much larger clone exists at a distance of one base, and base qualities are not known. TCRbeta CDR3 regions were amplified from genomic DNA using the immunoSEQ Assay, a bias-controlled multiplex PCR. Regarding the original processing steps: Nucleated cell counts per sample were estimated from amplification of reference gene primers within the assay. Sequence reads were collapsed and filtered to measure the absolute abundance of every unique TCRbeta CDR3 rearrangement. For each sample, productive Simpson clonality was calculated by taking the square root of Simpson's diversity index across productive rearrangements. Entries here come from immuneACCESS through TCRdb and include only in-frame sequences with V and J called. Some clones fail to appear in such tables; in the studies checked, an unresolved V gene covers under half of the shortfall, and the cause of the remainder is unknown. V, J and clone size are taken as reported in that table, and D and trimming were inferred from the DNA itself. In this sample the table shows some 49,000 clones, 81% of which occur a single time. Jointly, the top ten make up approximately 20% of the sample.

This TCR came from a woman older than 75 with COVID-19, enrolled during active disease. The source material was peripheral blood.

CDR3 protein: CSVAPTAGFEQYF. The sequence in DNA is TGCAGCGTTGCCCCTACAGCAGGGTTCGAGCAGTACTTC. The rearranged segments are TRBV29-1 and TRBJ2-7; the D gene is perhaps TRBD1, on 5 matching bases. At the junction V is shortened by 4 bases and J by 6 bases, with 16 bases in between. Reading the germline V gene gives CDR1 SQVTM and CDR2 ANQGSEA. The CDR3 goes from the cysteine to the phenylalanine over 13 residues. Just CDR3 DNA is preserved here, 39 bases in frame from base 1.